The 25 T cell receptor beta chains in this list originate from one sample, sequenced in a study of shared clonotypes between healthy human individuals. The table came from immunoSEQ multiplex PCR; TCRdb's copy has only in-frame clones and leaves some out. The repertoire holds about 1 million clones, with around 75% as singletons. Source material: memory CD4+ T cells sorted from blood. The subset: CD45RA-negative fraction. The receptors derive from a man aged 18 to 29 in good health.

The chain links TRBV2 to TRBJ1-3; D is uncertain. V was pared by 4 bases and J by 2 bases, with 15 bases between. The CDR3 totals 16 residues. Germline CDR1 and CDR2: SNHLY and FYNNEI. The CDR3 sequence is CASSGRRPGAGNTIYF. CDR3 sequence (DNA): TGTGCCAGCAGTGGACGTCGACCCGGCGCTGGAAACACCATATATTTT.

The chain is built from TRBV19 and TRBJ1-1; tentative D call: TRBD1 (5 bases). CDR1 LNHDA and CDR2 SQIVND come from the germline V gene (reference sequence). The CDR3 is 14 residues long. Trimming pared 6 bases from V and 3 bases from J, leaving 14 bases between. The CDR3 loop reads CASRRTREDTEAFF. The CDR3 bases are TGTGCCAGTAGAAGAACCAGGGAGGACACTGAAGCTTTCTTT.

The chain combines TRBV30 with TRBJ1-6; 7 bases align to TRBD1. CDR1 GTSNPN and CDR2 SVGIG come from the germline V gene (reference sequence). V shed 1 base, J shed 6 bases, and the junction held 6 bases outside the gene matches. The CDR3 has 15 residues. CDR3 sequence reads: CAWSADRVLNSPLHF. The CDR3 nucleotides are TGTGCCTGGAGTGCCGACAGGGTTCTTAATTCACCCCTCCACTTT.

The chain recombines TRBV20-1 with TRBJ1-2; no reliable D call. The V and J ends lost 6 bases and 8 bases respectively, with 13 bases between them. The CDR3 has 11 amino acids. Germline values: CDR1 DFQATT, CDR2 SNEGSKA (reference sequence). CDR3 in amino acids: CSAPRGGGYTF. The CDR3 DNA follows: TGCAGTGCCCCTCGGGGTGGAGGCTACACCTTC.

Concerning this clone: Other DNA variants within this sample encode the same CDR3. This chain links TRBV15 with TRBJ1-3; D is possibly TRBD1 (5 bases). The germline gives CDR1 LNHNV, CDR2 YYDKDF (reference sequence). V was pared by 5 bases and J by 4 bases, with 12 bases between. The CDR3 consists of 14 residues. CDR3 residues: CATSSGGSGNTIYF. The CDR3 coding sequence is TGTGCCACCAGCTCGGGGGGGTCGGGAAACACCATATATTTT.

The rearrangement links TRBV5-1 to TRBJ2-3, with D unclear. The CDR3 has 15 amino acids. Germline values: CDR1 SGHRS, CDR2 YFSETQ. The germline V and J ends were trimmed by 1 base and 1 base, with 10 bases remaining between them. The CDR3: CASSLSRPGTDTQYF. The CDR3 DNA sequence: TGCGCCAGCAGCTTGTCCCGACCGGGCACAGATACGCAGTATTTT.

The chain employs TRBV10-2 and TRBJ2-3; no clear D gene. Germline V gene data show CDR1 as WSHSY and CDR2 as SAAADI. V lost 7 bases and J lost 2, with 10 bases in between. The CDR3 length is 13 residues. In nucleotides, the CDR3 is TGCGCCAGCACCGCTCAAAACACAGATACGCAGTATTTT. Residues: CASTAQNTDTQYF.

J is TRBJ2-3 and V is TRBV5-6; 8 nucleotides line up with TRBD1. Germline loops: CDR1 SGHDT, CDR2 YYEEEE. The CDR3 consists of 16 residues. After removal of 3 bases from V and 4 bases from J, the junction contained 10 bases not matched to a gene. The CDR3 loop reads CASSSLGAGGSDTQYF. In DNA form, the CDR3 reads TGTGCCAGCAGCTCTTTAGGGGCAGGGGGCTCAGATACGCAGTATTTT.

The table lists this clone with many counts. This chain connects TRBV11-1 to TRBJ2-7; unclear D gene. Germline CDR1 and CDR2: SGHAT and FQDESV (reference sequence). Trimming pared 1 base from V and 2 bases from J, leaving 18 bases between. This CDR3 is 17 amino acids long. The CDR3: CASSLGVIGSPTYEQYF. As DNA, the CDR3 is TGTGCCAGCAGCTTAGGAGTAATTGGGTCCCCCACCTACGAGCAGTACTTC.

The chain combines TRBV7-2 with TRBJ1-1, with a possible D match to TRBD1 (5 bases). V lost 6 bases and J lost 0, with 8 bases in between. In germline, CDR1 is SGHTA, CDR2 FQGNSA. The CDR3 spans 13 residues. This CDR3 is CASSRQMNTEAFF. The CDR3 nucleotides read TGTGCCAGCAGTCGACAGATGAACACTGAAGCTTTCTTT.

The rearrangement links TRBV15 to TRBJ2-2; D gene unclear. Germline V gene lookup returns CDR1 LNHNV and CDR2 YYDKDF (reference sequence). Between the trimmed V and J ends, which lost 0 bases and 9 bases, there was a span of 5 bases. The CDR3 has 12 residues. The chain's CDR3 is CATSRDPWELFF. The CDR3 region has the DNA TGTGCCACCAGCAGAGATCCATGGGAGCTGTTTTTT. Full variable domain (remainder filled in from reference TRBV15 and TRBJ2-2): DAMVIQNPRYQVTQFGKPVTLSCSQTLNHNVMYWYQQKSSQAPKLLFHYYDKDFNNEADTPDNFQSRRPNTSFCFLDIRSPGLGDTAMYLCATSRDPWELFFGEGSRLTVL.

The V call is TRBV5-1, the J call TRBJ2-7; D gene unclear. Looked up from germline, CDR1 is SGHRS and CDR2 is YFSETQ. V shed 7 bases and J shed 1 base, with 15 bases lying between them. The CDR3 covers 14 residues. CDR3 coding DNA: TGCGCCAGCCGACTCGACCAACTTTCCTACGAGCAGTACTTC. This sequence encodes CASRLDQLSYEQYF. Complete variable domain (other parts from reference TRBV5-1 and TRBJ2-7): KAGVTQTPRYLIKTRGQQVTLSCSPISGHRSVSWYQQTPGQGLQFLFEYFSETQRNKGNFPGRFSGRQFSNSRSEMNVSTLELGDSALYLCASRLDQLSYEQYFGPGTRLTVT.

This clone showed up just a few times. The chain's CDR3 is CASSQDQSGPGELFF. CDR3 DNA sequence: TGCGCCAGCAGCCAAGACCAGAGCGGGCCCGGGGAGCTGTTTTTT. V usage is TRBV4-3 and J usage is TRBJ2-2, with TRBD2 as a possible D gene (6 bases). The CDR3 runs to 15 residues. Germline values: CDR1 LGHNA, CDR2 YSLEER. The V and J ends lost 0 bases and 6 bases respectively, with 11 bases between them.

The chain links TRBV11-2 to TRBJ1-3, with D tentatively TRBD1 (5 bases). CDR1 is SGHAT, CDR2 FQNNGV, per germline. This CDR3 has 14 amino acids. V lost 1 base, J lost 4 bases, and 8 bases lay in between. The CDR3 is CASSLAAGGNTIYF. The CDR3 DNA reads TGTGCCAGCAGCTTAGCGGCAGGGGGAAACACCATATATTTT.

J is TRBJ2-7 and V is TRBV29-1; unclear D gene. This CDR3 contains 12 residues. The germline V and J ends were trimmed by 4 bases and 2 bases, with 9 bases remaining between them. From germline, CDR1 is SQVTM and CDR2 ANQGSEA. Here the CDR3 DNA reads TGCAGCGTTGTGGATATGACCTACGAGCAGTACTTC. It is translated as CSVVDMTYEQYF.

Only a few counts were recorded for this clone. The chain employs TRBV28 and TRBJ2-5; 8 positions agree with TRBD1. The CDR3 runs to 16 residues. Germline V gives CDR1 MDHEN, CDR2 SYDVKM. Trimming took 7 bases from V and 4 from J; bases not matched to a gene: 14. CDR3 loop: CASNTPGGPKGETQYF. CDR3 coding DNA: TGTGCCAGCAACACTCCAGGGGGCCCTAAAGGAGAGACCCAGTACTTC.

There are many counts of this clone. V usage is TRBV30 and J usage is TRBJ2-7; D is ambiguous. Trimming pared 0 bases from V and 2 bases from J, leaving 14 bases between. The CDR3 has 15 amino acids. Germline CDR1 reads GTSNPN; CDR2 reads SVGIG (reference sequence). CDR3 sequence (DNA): TGTGCCTGGAGTGTACAGTCTTCCCAGCCCTACGAGCAGTACTTC. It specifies CAWSVQSSQPYEQYF.

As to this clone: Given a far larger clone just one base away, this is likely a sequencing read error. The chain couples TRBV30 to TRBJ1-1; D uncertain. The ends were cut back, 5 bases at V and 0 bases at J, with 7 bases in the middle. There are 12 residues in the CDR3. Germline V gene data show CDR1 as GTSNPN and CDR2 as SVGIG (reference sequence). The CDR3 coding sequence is TGTGCCTGGGGTAAGCTGAACACTGAAGCTTTCTTT. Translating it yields CAWGKLNTEAFF.

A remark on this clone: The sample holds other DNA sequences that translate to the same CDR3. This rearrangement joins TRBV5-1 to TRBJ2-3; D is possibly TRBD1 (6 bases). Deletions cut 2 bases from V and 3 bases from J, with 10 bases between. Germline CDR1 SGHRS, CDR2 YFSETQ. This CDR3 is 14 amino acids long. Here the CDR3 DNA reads TGCGCCAGCAGCTTACAGGGTGGGACAGATACGCAGTATTTT. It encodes CASSLQGGTDTQYF.

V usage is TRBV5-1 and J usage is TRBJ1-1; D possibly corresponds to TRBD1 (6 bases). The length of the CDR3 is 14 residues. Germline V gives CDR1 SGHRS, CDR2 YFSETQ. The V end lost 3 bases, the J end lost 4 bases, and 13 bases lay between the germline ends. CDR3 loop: CASSSQTGPTEAFF. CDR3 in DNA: TGCGCCAGCAGCTCCCAGACAGGCCCCACTGAAGCTTTCTTT.

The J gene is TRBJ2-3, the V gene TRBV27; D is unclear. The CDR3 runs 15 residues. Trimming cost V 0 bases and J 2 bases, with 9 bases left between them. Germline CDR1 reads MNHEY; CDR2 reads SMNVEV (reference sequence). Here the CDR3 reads CASSLSRFSTDTQYF. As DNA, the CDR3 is TGTGCCAGCAGTTTATCTCGATTCTCCACAGATACGCAGTATTTT.

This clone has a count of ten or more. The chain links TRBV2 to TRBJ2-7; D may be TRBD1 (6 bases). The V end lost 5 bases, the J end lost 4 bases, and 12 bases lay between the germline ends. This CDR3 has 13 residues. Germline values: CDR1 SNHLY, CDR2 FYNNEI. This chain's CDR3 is CASSYGQKYEQYF. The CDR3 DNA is TGTGCCAGCAGTTACGGACAGAAATACGAGCAGTACTTC.

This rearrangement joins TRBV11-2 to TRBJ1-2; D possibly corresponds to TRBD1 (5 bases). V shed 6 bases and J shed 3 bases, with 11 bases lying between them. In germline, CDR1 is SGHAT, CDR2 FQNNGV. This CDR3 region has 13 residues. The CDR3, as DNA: TGTGCCAGCAGTTTCAGGGAGGACTATGGCTACACCTTC. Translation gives CASSFREDYGYTF.

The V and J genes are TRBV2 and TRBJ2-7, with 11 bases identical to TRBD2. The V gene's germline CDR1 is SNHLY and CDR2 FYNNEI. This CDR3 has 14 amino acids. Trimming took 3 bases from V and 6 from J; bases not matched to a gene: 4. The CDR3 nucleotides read TGTGCCAGCAGTGAGACTAGCGGGAAAAGCGAGCAGTACTTC. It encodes CASSETSGKSEQYF. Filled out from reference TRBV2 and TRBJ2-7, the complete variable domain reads EPEVTQTPSHQVTQMGQEVILRCVPISNHLYFYWYRQILGQKVEFLVSFYNNEISEKSEIFDDQFSVERPDGSNFTLKIRSTKLEDSAMYFCASSETSGKSEQYFGPGTRLTVT.

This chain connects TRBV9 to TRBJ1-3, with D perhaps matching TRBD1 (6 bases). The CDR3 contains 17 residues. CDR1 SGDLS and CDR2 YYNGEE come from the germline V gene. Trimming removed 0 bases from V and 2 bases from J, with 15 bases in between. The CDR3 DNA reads TGTGCCAGCAGCGTAGAGGTAACAGGGAGAACTGGAAACACCATATATTTT. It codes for CASSVEVTGRTGNTIYF.